This TCR beta chain was recovered during a study of vaccination and CD4 T cells after COVID-19. Study information: The convalescent population consisted of six males and four females, two of whom were of Hispanic ethnicity.

Specified treatment: 10-day PBMC culture with coronavirus spike peptide pools or control peptides (ViraFEST assay). About this clonotype itself: Its antigen is unidentified.

The CDR3 sequence is 17 residues long. J lost 1 base, V lost 1 base, and 8 bases had no gene match. Germline lookup yields CDR1 MNHEY and CDR2 SMNVEV (reference sequence). Sequencing of the DNA from cultured CD4+ T cells was carried out with the Oncomine TCR Beta short-read assay. Cultured CD4+ T cells were the source of extracted genomic DNA. MiXCR was run by TCRdb on the PCR reads, yielding one entry per CDR3 protein. The sample has fewer than 12,000 distinct CDR3 sequences; around 20% are singletons. The TCR was taken from a human donor who had recovered from COVID-19. V usage is TRBV27 and J usage is TRBJ1-2; 8 bases fit TRBD1. The sample consisted of CD4+ T cells from blood, cultured in vitro, taken after SARS-CoV-2 vaccination. CDR3 loop: CASSLLGGTGRNYGYTF. Written as DNA, the CDR3 is TGTGCCAGCAGTTTATTGGGAGGGACAGGCCGTAACTATGGCTACACCTTC.